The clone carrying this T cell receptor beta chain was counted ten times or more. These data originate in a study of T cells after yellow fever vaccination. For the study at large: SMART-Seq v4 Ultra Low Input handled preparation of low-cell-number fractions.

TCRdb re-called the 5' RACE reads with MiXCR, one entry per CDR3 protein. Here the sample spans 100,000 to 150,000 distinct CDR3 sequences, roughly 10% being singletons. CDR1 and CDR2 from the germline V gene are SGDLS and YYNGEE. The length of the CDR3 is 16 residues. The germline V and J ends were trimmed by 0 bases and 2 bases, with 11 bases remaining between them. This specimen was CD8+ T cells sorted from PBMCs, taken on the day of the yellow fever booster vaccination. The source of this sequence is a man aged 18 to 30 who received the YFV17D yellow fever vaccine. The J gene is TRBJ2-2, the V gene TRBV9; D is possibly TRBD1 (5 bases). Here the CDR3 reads CASSVEAGRNTGELFF. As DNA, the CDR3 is TGTGCCAGCAGCGTAGAGGCAGGGCGAAACACCGGGGAGCTGTTTTTT.